The source of this T cell receptor beta chain is a study of cytomegalovirus exposure and HLA in healthy donors. Trimming removed 0 bases from V and 3 bases from J; junction bases left unmatched: 3. The germline V gene encodes CDR1 SGDLS and CDR2 YYNGEE. There are 15 residues in the CDR3. Concerning this clone: Its antigen is unknown.

Use of 60 Vbeta and 13 Jbeta primers characterized the PCR. Libraries were prepared by immunoSEQ multiplex PCR; TCRdb keeps only in-frame clonotypes and omits some of them. The sample has 150,000 or so clones, roughly 79% seen once; the top ten hold roughly 0.68%. General study findings and limits: Analysis performed later found around 15,000 TCR beta sequences associated with HLA alleles at 0.05 false discovery rate.

The sequencing sample was made of PBMCs. The V call is TRBV9, the J call TRBJ1-5; 7 nucleotides match TRBD1. The source is a male donor in good health and CMV-seronegative. The CDR3 DNA follows: TGTGCCAGCAGCGTAGGCGGGACAGTCAATCAGCCCCAGCATTTT. It is translated as CASSVGGTVNQPQHF.